A selection of T cell receptor beta chains follows, all from one sample in a study of OX40 agonist ivuxolimab in advanced cancers. The assay was immunoSEQ multiplex PCR, and TCRdb's table has in-frame clones only and misses some. Of about 19,000 clones in the sample, around four fifths were seen once. The source was CD4+ or CD8+ T cells sorted from blood, collected in a trial of the OX40 agonist ivuxolimab. The receptors derive from an adult with an advanced solid tumor such as melanoma, head and neck, liver or kidney cancer. CDR3s include the opening cysteine and the closing phenylalanine or tryptophan. The order of the fields is D gene, J gene, CDR3 length, clone size, V gene, CDR3 protein, CDR3 DNA. A D gene is named only where the DNA matches it firmly. A row's size may be missing; if present it is once, few, many or a size class.

D gene: NA
J gene: TRBJ2-1
CDR3 length: 11
clone size: NA
V gene: TRBV5-8
CDR3 protein: CASSLGNEQFF
CDR3 DNA: TGTGCCAGCAGCTTGGGGAATGAGCAGTTCTTC

D gene: NA
J gene: TRBJ1-1
CDR3 length: 10
clone size: NA
V gene: TRBV7-9
CDR3 protein: CASSRDGAFF
CDR3 DNA: TGTGCCAGCAGCCGCGATGGAGCTTTCTTT

D gene: NA
J gene: TRBJ2-1
CDR3 length: 13
clone size: few
V gene: TRBV6-6
CDR3 protein: CASRGTSDNEQFF
CDR3 DNA: TGTGCCAGCAGGGGCACCTCAGACAATGAGCAGTTCTTC

D gene: NA
J gene: TRBJ1-1
CDR3 length: 13
clone size: NA
V gene: TRBV7-9
CDR3 protein: CASSLNENTEAFF
CDR3 DNA: TGTGCCAGCAGCTTAAATGAGAACACTGAAGCTTTCTTT

D gene: TRBD1
J gene: TRBJ1-2
CDR3 length: 14
clone size: NA
V gene: TRBV5-4
CDR3 protein: CASSLGQGSYGYTF
CDR3 DNA: TGTGCCAGCAGCTTGGGACAGGGGAGCTATGGCTACACCTTC

D gene: TRBD2
J gene: TRBJ2-3
CDR3 length: 18
clone size: NA
V gene: TRBV7-8
CDR3 protein: CASSLSRTSGRFADTQYF
CDR3 DNA: TGTGCCAGCAGCTTATCCAGGACTAGCGGGAGGTTCGCAGATACGCAGTATTTT

D gene: NA
J gene: TRBJ1-4
CDR3 length: 14
clone size: NA
V gene: TRBV6-5
CDR3 protein: CTSSPFDKPEELFF
CDR3 DNA: TGTACCAGCAGTCCCTTCGACAAACCCGAGGAACTGTTTTTT

D gene: NA
J gene: TRBJ1-1
CDR3 length: 14
clone size: NA
V gene: TRBV4-1
CDR3 protein: CASSPGPGNTEAFF
CDR3 DNA: TGCGCCAGCAGCCCGGGACCAGGGAACACTGAAGCTTTCTTT

D gene: TRBD1
J gene: TRBJ2-2
CDR3 length: 14
clone size: NA
V gene: TRBV18
CDR3 protein: CASSPGTGFGELFF
CDR3 DNA: TGTGCCAGCTCACCAGGGACAGGCTTCGGGGAGCTGTTTTTT

D gene: NA
J gene: TRBJ2-7
CDR3 length: 14
clone size: NA
V gene: TRBV4-2
CDR3 protein: CASSQLGDSYEQYF
CDR3 DNA: TGTGCCAGCAGCCAACTGGGGGACTCCTACGAGCAGTACTTC

D gene: NA
J gene: TRBJ1-5
CDR3 length: 14
clone size: NA
V gene: TRBV4-3
CDR3 protein: CASSQDRQNQPQHF
CDR3 DNA: TGCGCCAGCAGCCAAGATAGGCAGAATCAGCCCCAGCATTTT

D gene: NA
J gene: TRBJ2-2
CDR3 length: 11
clone size: NA
V gene: TRBV6-1
CDR3 protein: CASTQFGELFF
CDR3 DNA: TGTGCCAGCACCCAATTCGGGGAGCTGTTTTTT

D gene: NA
J gene: TRBJ2-3
CDR3 length: 14
clone size: NA
V gene: TRBV18
CDR3 protein: CASSPLQGTDTQYF
CDR3 DNA: TGTGCCAGCTCACCACTTCAGGGTACAGATACGCAGTATTTT

D gene: NA
J gene: TRBJ1-3
CDR3 length: 15
clone size: NA
V gene: TRBV4-3
CDR3 protein: CASSQDGQRGNTIYF
CDR3 DNA: TGCGCCAGCAGCCAAGACGGACAGCGCGGAAACACCATATATTTT

D gene: NA
J gene: TRBJ1-4
CDR3 length: 16
clone size: few
V gene: TRBV9
CDR3 protein: CASSAHDSSTNEKLFF
CDR3 DNA: TGTGCCAGCAGCGCTCATGACAGTTCAACTAATGAAAAACTGTTTTTT

D gene: NA
J gene: TRBJ2-2
CDR3 length: 14
clone size: NA
V gene: TRBV6-4
CDR3 protein: CASSASPGTGELFF
CDR3 DNA: TGTGCCAGCAGTGCCTCCCCCGGCACCGGGGAGCTGTTTTTT

D gene: NA
J gene: TRBJ2-1
CDR3 length: 12
clone size: medium-sized
V gene: TRBV27
CDR3 protein: CASSFHPNEQFF
CDR3 DNA: TGTGCCAGCAGTTTTCATCCCAATGAGCAGTTCTTC

D gene: TRBD1
J gene: TRBJ1-2
CDR3 length: 14
clone size: few
V gene: TRBV2
CDR3 protein: CASSTGTGPYGYTF
CDR3 DNA: TGTGCCAGCAGTACCGGGACAGGCCCCTATGGCTACACCTTC

D gene: TRBD2
J gene: TRBJ2-3
CDR3 length: 17
clone size: NA
V gene: TRBV29-1
CDR3 protein: CSVAGTSGRESTDTQYF
CDR3 DNA: TGCAGCGTTGCCGGGACTAGCGGGAGGGAGAGCACAGATACGCAGTATTTT

D gene: NA
J gene: TRBJ1-3
CDR3 length: 16
clone size: NA
V gene: TRBV9
CDR3 protein: CASSVVDGGSGNTIYF
CDR3 DNA: TGTGCCAGCAGCGTAGTGGATGGAGGCTCTGGAAACACCATATATTTT

D gene: NA
J gene: TRBJ2-7
CDR3 length: 15
clone size: NA
V gene: TRBV7-6
CDR3 protein: CASSPGEGRTYEQYF
CDR3 DNA: TGTGCCAGCAGCCCAGGGGAGGGGAGAACCTACGAGCAGTACTTC

D gene: TRBD1
J gene: TRBJ1-2
CDR3 length: 16
clone size: NA
V gene: TRBV4-3
CDR3 protein: CASSQDASTGAIGYTF
CDR3 DNA: TGCGCCAGCAGCCAAGATGCTTCGACAGGGGCAATAGGCTACACCTTC

D gene: TRBD2
J gene: TRBJ2-1
CDR3 length: 15
clone size: NA
V gene: TRBV27
CDR3 protein: CASRRLAGDHNEQFF
CDR3 DNA: TGTGCCAGCAGACGACTAGCGGGAGATCACAATGAGCAGTTCTTC

D gene: TRBD1
J gene: TRBJ2-2
CDR3 length: 14
clone size: NA
V gene: TRBV11-2
CDR3 protein: CASSPGTDTGELFF
CDR3 DNA: TGTGCCAGCAGCCCCGGGACAGACACCGGGGAGCTGTTTTTT

D gene: NA
J gene: TRBJ2-7
CDR3 length: 14
clone size: NA
V gene: TRBV10-1
CDR3 protein: CASSEDNAAREQYF
CDR3 DNA: TGCGCCAGCAGTGAAGATAACGCCGCTCGGGAGCAGTACTTC

D gene: NA
J gene: TRBJ1-2
CDR3 length: 14
clone size: NA
V gene: TRBV7-9
CDR3 protein: CASSGSGINYGYTF
CDR3 DNA: TGTGCCAGCAGCGGCTCCGGGATTAACTATGGCTACACCTTC

D gene: TRBD1
J gene: TRBJ2-1
CDR3 length: 14
clone size: NA
V gene: TRBV2
CDR3 protein: CASSRQGAYNEQFF
CDR3 DNA: TGTGCCAGCAGTCGACAGGGGGCCTACAATGAGCAGTTCTTC

D gene: NA
J gene: TRBJ2-3
CDR3 length: 14
clone size: NA
V gene: TRBV6-5
CDR3 protein: CASSAGASTDTQYF
CDR3 DNA: TGTGCCAGCAGTGCCGGGGCTAGCACAGATACGCAGTATTTT

D gene: NA
J gene: TRBJ1-6
CDR3 length: 14
clone size: NA
V gene: TRBV4-1
CDR3 protein: CASSQLMGNSPLHF
CDR3 DNA: TGCGCCAGCAGCCAACTTATGGGTAATTCACCCCTCCACTTT

D gene: NA
J gene: TRBJ1-2
CDR3 length: 12
clone size: once
V gene: TRBV28
CDR3 protein: CASSRTGSPETF
CDR3 DNA: TGTGCCAGCAGTCGGACGGGGAGCCCTGAAACCTTC

D gene: TRBD1
J gene: TRBJ2-3
CDR3 length: 14
clone size: NA
V gene: TRBV9
CDR3 protein: CASSVSGGADTQYF
CDR3 DNA: TGTGCCAGCAGCGTTTCAGGGGGCGCAGATACGCAGTATTTT

D gene: TRBD2
J gene: TRBJ2-1
CDR3 length: 18
clone size: NA
V gene: TRBV19
CDR3 protein: CASSIELAGGPSYNEQFF
CDR3 DNA: TGTGCCAGTAGTATCGAACTAGCGGGAGGGCCCTCCTACAATGAGCAGTTCTTC

D gene: NA
J gene: TRBJ2-7
CDR3 length: 16
clone size: NA
V gene: TRBV6-5
CDR3 protein: CASSYRWGSGAYEQYF
CDR3 DNA: TGTGCCAGCAGTTACCGGTGGGGGAGTGGGGCCTACGAGCAGTACTTC

D gene: NA
J gene: TRBJ2-1
CDR3 length: 11
clone size: NA
V gene: TRBV7-9
CDR3 protein: CASSRDFFQFF
CDR3 DNA: TGTGCCAGCAGCCGGGACTTTTTTCAGTTCTTC

D gene: TRBD2
J gene: TRBJ2-3
CDR3 length: 17
clone size: NA
V gene: TRBV5-1
CDR3 protein: CASSSGTSGPSTDTQYF
CDR3 DNA: TGCGCCAGCAGCTCTGGGACTAGCGGGCCTAGCACAGATACGCAGTATTTT

D gene: NA
J gene: TRBJ2-1
CDR3 length: 14
clone size: NA
V gene: TRBV7-9
CDR3 protein: CASSPWATYNEQFF
CDR3 DNA: TGTGCCAGCAGCCCTTGGGCCACCTACAATGAGCAGTTCTTC

D gene: TRBD2
J gene: TRBJ2-1
CDR3 length: 15
clone size: NA
V gene: TRBV27
CDR3 protein: CASSLGTSGYNEQFF
CDR3 DNA: TGTGCCAGCAGTTTAGGGACTAGCGGATACAATGAGCAGTTCTTC

D gene: TRBD2
J gene: TRBJ2-7
CDR3 length: 15
clone size: NA
V gene: TRBV4-3
CDR3 protein: CASSTGLAESYEQYF
CDR3 DNA: TGCGCCAGCAGTACGGGCCTAGCGGAATCCTACGAGCAGTACTTC

D gene: NA
J gene: TRBJ2-2
CDR3 length: 16
clone size: NA
V gene: TRBV5-8
CDR3 protein: CASSFSGTGSTGELFF
CDR3 DNA: TGTGCCAGCAGCTTCTCCGGTACAGGGAGTACCGGGGAGCTGTTTTTT

D gene: NA
J gene: TRBJ1-2
CDR3 length: 15
clone size: NA
V gene: TRBV4-1
CDR3 protein: CASSQEYGRNYGYTF
CDR3 DNA: TGCGCCAGCAGCCAAGAATACGGACGGAACTATGGCTACACCTTC

D gene: NA
J gene: TRBJ1-5
CDR3 length: 14
clone size: NA
V gene: TRBV27
CDR3 protein: CASSSPGSNQPQHF
CDR3 DNA: TGTGCCAGCAGCTCTCCAGGGAGCAATCAGCCCCAGCATTTT

D gene: NA
J gene: TRBJ2-7
CDR3 length: 15
clone size: NA
V gene: TRBV7-9
CDR3 protein: CASRSTAEGSYEQYF
CDR3 DNA: TGTGCCAGCAGATCCACTGCGGAGGGATCCTACGAGCAGTACTTC

D gene: NA
J gene: TRBJ2-3
CDR3 length: 17
clone size: NA
V gene: TRBV27
CDR3 protein: CASSSGWPRTSTDTQYF
CDR3 DNA: TGTGCCAGCTCATCGGGGTGGCCCCGAACTAGCACAGATACGCAGTATTTT

D gene: TRBD2
J gene: TRBJ2-2
CDR3 length: 17
clone size: NA
V gene: TRBV4-3
CDR3 protein: CASSQDSSGLNTGELFF
CDR3 DNA: TGCGCCAGCAGCCAAGATTCTAGCGGATTGAACACCGGGGAGCTGTTTTTT

D gene: NA
J gene: TRBJ1-1
CDR3 length: 12
clone size: few
V gene: TRBV6-5
CDR3 protein: CASSVGETEAFF
CDR3 DNA: TGTGCCAGCAGTGTCGGGGAAACTGAAGCTTTCTTT

D gene: TRBD1
J gene: TRBJ1-6
CDR3 length: 14
clone size: few
V gene: TRBV5-1
CDR3 protein: CASSSGTANSPLHF
CDR3 DNA: TGCGCCAGCAGCTCAGGGACAGCCAATTCACCCCTCCACTTT

D gene: NA
J gene: TRBJ2-1
CDR3 length: 14
clone size: NA
V gene: TRBV7-9
CDR3 protein: CASSLELSRREQFF
CDR3 DNA: TGTGCCAGCAGCTTAGAGCTCAGCAGGCGTGAGCAGTTCTTC

D gene: NA
J gene: TRBJ2-7
CDR3 length: 13
clone size: NA
V gene: TRBV5-4
CDR3 protein: CASSVRGANEQYF
CDR3 DNA: TGTGCCAGCAGCGTCAGGGGGGCCAACGAGCAGTACTTC

D gene: NA
J gene: TRBJ2-2
CDR3 length: 15
clone size: NA
V gene: TRBV6-4
CDR3 protein: CASSDGGLHTGELFF
CDR3 DNA: TGTGCCAGCAGTGACGGAGGACTCCACACCGGGGAGCTGTTTTTT

D gene: NA
J gene: TRBJ2-7
CDR3 length: 13
clone size: NA
V gene: TRBV10-2
CDR3 protein: CASSSEPSYEQYF
CDR3 DNA: TGCGCCAGCAGTAGCGAACCCAGCTACGAGCAGTACTTC

D gene: NA
J gene: TRBJ2-3
CDR3 length: 16
clone size: NA
V gene: TRBV27
CDR3 protein: CASSLSPGGLADTQYF
CDR3 DNA: TGTGCCAGCAGTTTATCGCCAGGGGGACTTGCAGATACGCAGTATTTT

D gene: NA
J gene: TRBJ1-5
CDR3 length: 13
clone size: NA
V gene: TRBV7-9
CDR3 protein: CASSENPNQPQHF
CDR3 DNA: TGTGCCAGCAGCGAGAATCCAAATCAGCCCCAGCATTTT

D gene: NA
J gene: TRBJ2-7
CDR3 length: 13
clone size: NA
V gene: TRBV19
CDR3 protein: CASSISLNREQYF
CDR3 DNA: TGTGCCAGTAGTATCTCACTCAACAGGGAGCAGTACTTC